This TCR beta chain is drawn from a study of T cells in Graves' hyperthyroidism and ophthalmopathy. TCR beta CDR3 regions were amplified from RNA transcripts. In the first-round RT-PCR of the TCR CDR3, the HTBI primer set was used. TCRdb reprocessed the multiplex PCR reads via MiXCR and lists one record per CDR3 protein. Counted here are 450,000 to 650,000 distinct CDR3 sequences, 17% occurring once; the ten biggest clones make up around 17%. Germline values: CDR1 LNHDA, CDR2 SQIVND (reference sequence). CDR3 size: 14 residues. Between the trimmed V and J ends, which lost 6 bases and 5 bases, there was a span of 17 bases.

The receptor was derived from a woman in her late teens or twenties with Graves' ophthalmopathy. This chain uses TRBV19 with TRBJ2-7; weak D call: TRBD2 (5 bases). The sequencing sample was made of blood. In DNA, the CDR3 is TGTGCCAGTAGAAGGACGGCGTCGGGGAACGAGCAGTACTTC. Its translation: CASRRTASGNEQYF.